The present T cell receptor (beta chain) was sequenced within a study of regulatory T cells in long-lasting Graves disease. Study results and caveats: Newly diagnosed Graves' patients exceeded persistent ones in TCR diversity. Persistent disease favored TRBV28, TRBJ1-2 and TRBJ2-5. With approximately 2,500 shared public clonotypes, persistent patients exceeded new patients, who shared approximately 880.

With iRepertoire HTBI primers and Arm-PCR of CDR3 regions, TCR beta libraries were built. Source study methods: Sequenced samples collectively carried about 62 TRBV and approximately 15 TRBJ segments. TCRdb reprocessed the multiplex PCR reads via MiXCR and lists one record per CDR3 protein. These V and J calls originate from TCRdb's pipeline instead of the authors' own analysis. In the table there are about 460,000 distinct CDR3 sequences, 20% to 25% of which are singletons. This CDR3 contains 18 residues. CDR1 is SGHKS, CDR2 YYEKEE, per germline (reference sequence). J gave up 4 bases and V 1 base, and 16 bases lay outside the gene matches. In this sample, this clonotype turned up a few times. Its antigen is unknown. Noted time point: persistent/refractory GD, antithyroid drugs over 5 years with positive TRAb. The TCR library used RNA extracted from PBMCs.

The chain couples TRBV5-5 to TRBJ2-5, with 7 bases matching TRBD2. The clonotype originates from a female donor with Graves disease. The sequencing used peripheral blood mononuclear cells (PBMCs), collected when the disease was refractory, from a patient treated with antithyroid drugs. The CDR3 nucleotides are TGTGCCAGCAGCTTGACTCCCTTGGGGGAGGGTAGGCGAGAGACCCAGTACTTC. It is translated as CASSLTPLGEGRRETQYF.